The clone carrying this T cell receptor beta chain is termed medium-sized. TCRdb reprocessed the reads with MiXCR, giving one entry per CDR3 protein. The sample includes over 3,500 distinct CDR3 sequences, roughly 8% of them seen just once. V was clipped by 3 bases and J by 0 bases, with 3 bases between them. The germline CDR1 and CDR2 sequences are DFQATT and SNEGSKA (reference sequence). This CDR3 spans 12 amino acids. V gene TRBV20-1 combines with J gene TRBJ1-5; D not certain. What was sequenced was CD4+ T cells from synovial fluid. This TCR was recovered from a human donor with rheumatoid arthritis. The CDR3 coding sequence is TGCAGTGCTAGTTTTAGCAATCAGCCCCAGCATTTT. Its translation: CSASFSNQPQHF.